The 8 T cell receptor beta chains listed next were all sequenced from one sample in a study of T cell repertoires in cytomegalovirus infection. TCRdb analysed the reads with MiXCR anew, one entry per CDR3 protein. The sample has approximately 990,000 distinct CDR3 sequences, about a third seen once. No cognate antigen is known for these TCRs. Specimen: cultured CD8+ T cells from PBMCs, collected from culture after CMV antigen stimulation. All receptors derive from a human donor in good health (CMV status not recorded). Some clones in this sample may be carry-over from other donors' samples.

The genes are TRBV2 and TRBJ1-1; tentative D call: TRBD1 (5 bases). Germline V gives CDR1 SNHLY, CDR2 FYNNEI. This CDR3 contains 14 residues. Trimming cost V 8 bases and J 3 bases, with 16 bases left between them. The CDR3 is CASERLTGDTEAFF. The CDR3 DNA sequence: TGTGCCAGCGAGCGGCTTACAGGTGACACTGAAGCTTTCTTT.

This clonotype was seen only a few times. The rearrangement joins TRBV5-5 to TRBJ1-1; D uncertain. The CDR3 length is 14 residues. CDR1 SGHKS and CDR2 YYEKEE come from the germline V gene (reference sequence). Trimming pared 4 bases from V and 1 base from J, leaving 11 bases between. CDR3 bases: TGTGCCAGCAGCCCCCTGGTAGGGAACACTGAAGCTTTCTTT. This sequence encodes CASSPLVGNTEAFF.

Note on this clonotype: Germline is not matched at one junction end, which may reflect a read error. This chain joins TRBV11-1 and TRBJ1-6, with D possibly matching TRBD1 (5 bases). The CDR3 covers 15 residues. CDR1 and CDR2 from the germline V gene are SGHAT and FQDESV (reference sequence). The CDR3 protein is CASSSTGTAYSPPHF. The CDR3 DNA is TGTGCCAGCAGCTCAACCGGGACTGCATATTCACCCCCCCACTTT. Using reference TRBV11-1 and TRBJ1-6 for the parts outside the CDR3, the full variable domain is EAEVAQSPRYKITEKSQAVAFWCDPISGHATLYWYRQILGQGPELLVQFQDESVVDDSQLPKDRFSAERLKGVDSTLKIQPAELGDSAMYLCASSSTGTAYSPPHFGNGTRLTVT.

This clonotype showed up many times. CDR3 coding DNA: TGTGCCAGCAGCCCGCCGGGACAGAGTAATGAAAAACTGTTTTTT. It is translated as CASSPPGQSNEKLFF. The J gene is TRBJ1-4, the V gene TRBV7-9; 7 nucleotides align to TRBD1. This CDR3 comprises 15 residues. Germline V gene lookup returns CDR1 SEHNR and CDR2 FQNEAQ (reference sequence). Trimming cost V 5 bases and J 4 bases; bases outside gene matches: 7.

In its sample, this clonotype was seen a few times. The chain uses TRBV14 and TRBJ2-1, with D unclear. Germline loops: CDR1 SGHDN, CDR2 FVKESK. V was pared by 4 bases and J by 5 bases, with 15 bases between. This CDR3 is built from 15 residues. The CDR3 DNA is TGTGCCAGCAGCCTCGTCGGATACCAAAACAATGAGCAGTTCTTC. Its translation: CASSLVGYQNNEQFF.

This clonotype occurred a few times. The chain has TRBV27 and TRBJ1-2; possible D gene TRBD1, 5 bases. Trimming pared 2 bases from V and 4 bases from J, leaving 11 bases between. Germline CDR1 reads MNHEY; CDR2 reads SMNVEV (reference sequence). The CDR3 is made up of 14 amino acids. The CDR3: CASSLTRDPYGYTF. CDR3 DNA sequence: TGTGCCAGCAGTTTAACCAGGGACCCCTATGGCTACACCTTC.

This chain uses TRBV20-1 with TRBJ1-3; TRBD1 matches at 8 bases. The CDR3 is 18 residues long. V lost 1 base, J lost 4 bases, and 15 bases stayed unmatched. Germline loops: CDR1 DFQATT, CDR2 SNEGSKA (reference sequence). The CDR3 nucleotides read TGCAGTGCTAGAGGACTCGAGGGGACAGGAAATGGAGGAAACACCATATATTTT. It encodes CSARGLEGTGNGGNTIYF.

Regarding this clonotype: One end of the junction is discordant with germline, which a read error may explain. The chain is built from TRBV12-3 or TRBV12-4 and TRBJ1-3; D might be TRBD1 (5 bases). The CDR3 has 16 amino acids. The CDR3 loop reads CVSSSSPQGVGNTIYF. The CDR3 region has the DNA TGTGTCAGCAGTTCTTCCCCTCAGGGTGTTGGAAACACCATATATTTT.